Listed below are T cell receptor beta chains from one sample, sequenced in a study of shared clonotypes between healthy human individuals. Method: immunoSEQ multiplex PCR; TCRdb's copy keeps in-frame clones and lacks some. The table includes some 240,000 clones, 50% to 75% detected once. The sequenced sample was memory CD4+ T cells sorted from blood. These receptors came from a man under 40 in good health. The CDR3 runs from the conserved cysteine through the conserved F or W. The D gene is left open where the match is weak. The size entry is marked missing in some rows and otherwise reads once, few, many or a size class.

>many|TRBJ1-5|TRBV6-6|.
TGTGCCAGCAGCATCAGCAATCAGCCCCAGCATTTT
CASSISNQPQHF
>once|TRBJ2-6|TRBV15|.
TGTGCCACCAGCACCGATGAGTCTGGGGCCAACGTCCTGACTTTC
CATSTDESGANVLTF
>.|TRBJ2-2|TRBV2|TRBD1
TGTGCCAGCAGTGAAGGACAGGGATACACCGGGGAGCTGTTTTTT
CASSEGQGYTGELFF
>.|TRBJ1-1|TRBV30|.
TGTGCCTGGAGTGTGATAGCAGGCTCTGAAGCTTTCTTT
CAWSVIAGSEAFF
>few|TRBJ2-1|TRBV2|TRBD2
TGTGCCAGCGGTCAGACTAGCGGTTACAATGAGCAGTTCTTC
CASGQTSGYNEQFF
>.|TRBJ2-5|TRBV10-3|TRBD1
TGTGCCATCACCAGCGACAGGGTCAGAGGAGAGACCCAGTACTTC
CAITSDRVRGETQYF
>.|TRBJ2-1|TRBV23-1|.
TGCGCCGACACCGGGGCATCCCACTACAATGAGCAGTTCTTC
CADTGASHYNEQFF
>.|TRBJ2-7|TRBV5-1|TRBD2
TGCGCCAGCAGCTTGTGGGCGGGAGGGTCAATCTCCTACGAGCAGTACTTC
CASSLWAGGSISYEQYF
>once|TRBJ2-5|TRBV9|TRBD2
TGTGCCAGCAGCGTAGATGGGACTAGAGAAGAGACCCAGTACTTC
CASSVDGTREETQYF
>.|TRBJ2-7|TRBV5-1|.
TGCGCCAGCAGCTTGGCCCCCGGATATGCCTACGAGCAGTACTTC
CASSLAPGYAYEQYF
>few|TRBJ2-1|TRBV19|.
TGTGCCAGTAGTATCGGCGGGGGCGGTGAGCAGTTCTTC
CASSIGGGGEQFF
>.|TRBJ2-7|TRBV7-9|.
TGTGCCAGCAGCTTAGGGGGGGTAGAGTACTTC
CASSLGGVEYF
>.|TRBJ2-7|TRBV18|.
TGTGCCAGCTCACCTGGGGGGTACGAGCAGTACTTC
CASSPGGYEQYF
>.|TRBJ2-1|TRBV27|TRBD2
TGTGCCAGCAGTCCCTATCACGCGGGAGGAAATGAGCAGTTCTTC
CASSPYHAGGNEQFF
>.|TRBJ1-4|TRBV5-1|.
TGCGCCAGCAGCCCGACAGCCGTAAACCCGTCTGAAAAACTGTTTTTT
CASSPTAVNPSEKLFF
>.|TRBJ1-2|TRBV11-2|TRBD1
TGTGCCAGCAGCTTGGGGTCTGGACAGGGGTTATATGGCTACACCTTC
CASSLGSGQGLYGYTF
>many|TRBJ2-3|TRBV19|.
TGTGCCAGTAGGCAGAGTGGGGATACGCAGTATTTT
CASRQSGDTQYF
>.|TRBJ1-5|TRBV29-1|.
TGCAAGGCGGCAGTTCGAGGATTGGCCCAGCATTTT
CKAAVRGLAQHF
>.|TRBJ2-5|TRBV14|.
TGTGCCAGCAGCCAATGGGGTAGGGAGACCCAGTACTTC
CASSQWGRETQYF
>.|TRBJ2-7|TRBV5-8|TRBD1
TGTGCCAGCAGCCCCCTATGGACAGGGGGCGGCGAGCAGTACTTC
CASSPLWTGGGEQYF
>.|TRBJ2-2|TRBV11-3|TRBD2
TGTGCCAGCAGCCCAGGGCGCGGGAGAGGAACCGGGGAGCTGTTTTTT
CASSPGRGRGTGELFF
>.|TRBJ2-7|TRBV11-2|.
TGTGCCAGCAGACTCGTGTTAGGACAGAGCTCCTACGAGCAGTACTTC
CASRLVLGQSSYEQYF
>.|TRBJ2-5|TRBV7-3|.
TGTGCCAGCAGCTTAGATTATCGAGAGACCCAGTACTTC
CASSLDYRETQYF
>.|TRBJ2-7|TRBV5-6|.
TGTGCCAGCAGCTTGGGATCTCGTTATAGGGGCTCCTACGAGCAGTACTTC
CASSLGSRYRGSYEQYF
>.|TRBJ1-2|TRBV19|.
TGTGCCAGTAGTATCCGGCGGCAGGCAGCTAACTATGGCTACACCTTC
CASSIRRQAANYGYTF
>.|TRBJ1-2|TRBV27|.
TGTGCCAGCAGTTCCCCGCTTATTCCATTTTACACCTTC
CASSSPLIPFYTF
>.|TRBJ2-7|TRBV6-6|.
TGTGCCAGCAGAGCACCGGGACACTCCTACGAGCAGTACTTC
CASRAPGHSYEQYF
>.|TRBJ2-7|TRBV6-6|.
TGTGCCAGTACGGGCCCGAACTACGAGCAGTACTTC
CASTGPNYEQYF
>.|TRBJ2-3|TRBV29-1|.
TGCAGCGTTGAAGATTTCTCAGTCAGCACAGATACGCAGTATTTT
CSVEDFSVSTDTQYF
>few|TRBJ1-5|TRBV27|.
TGTGCCAGCAGTTTCCGGTGGGATCAGCCCCAGCATTTT
CASSFRWDQPQHF
>.|TRBJ2-1|TRBV6-1|.
TGTGCCAGCAGTGCAACCTATGAGCAGTTCTTC
CASSATYEQFF
>few|TRBJ2-5|TRBV7-2|.
TGTGCCAGCAGCCCGAAAAACTTCTACCAAGAGACCCAGTACTTC
CASSPKNFYQETQYF
>many|TRBJ2-6|TRBV19|.
TGTGCCAGTAGGGACTTCTCTGGGGCCAACGTCCTGACTTTC
CASRDFSGANVLTF
>many|TRBJ1-1|TRBV5-6|.
TGTGCCAGCAGCTTGCCATTTACCTTT
CASSLPFTF